This TCR beta chain was documented in a study of radiotherapy plus CTLA-4 blockade in lung cancer (dated by TCRdb to 2016 to 2019). Study-level background: Objective responses occurred in approximately 19% of enrolled patients, and roughly 30% achieved disease control. The paper as a whole reports these results and caveats: After treatment with radiotherapy and ipilimumab, TCR clones that came from tumors expanded in the peripheral blood. The strongest predictors of response, as reported, were early dynamic changes in blood T cell clones along with a rise in serum interferon-beta after radiation.

Of note for this clone: Its specific antigen is unknown. No base-level quality is on record; no much larger clone is a single base apart.

Focal radiation therapy combined with CTLA-4 blockade (ipilimumab) was tested in patients with chemo-refractory metastatic non-small-cell lung cancer. The library was obtained by the immunoSEQ multiplex PCR assay. Held by TCRdb, this immuneACCESS table contains in-frame sequences only and omits some clones. Under half of the omission traces to an unresolved V gene where checked; the cause of the rest is unknown. Present in this sample are about 59,000 clones, almost 85% of which were seen just once. The ten most abundant clones make up roughly 6.7% of the sample. The CDR3 sequence holds 12 residues, the cysteine and phenylalanine included. The kept DNA is CDR3 alone, 36 bases in frame from the first base. The junction carries 10 bases between V and J, which are trimmed by 3 bases and 10 bases respectively. As encoded in the germline V gene, CDR1 is MNHNS while CDR2 is SASEGT.

The chain uses TRBV6-1 and TRBJ2-1, and TRBD1 may be the D gene, going by 5 matching bases. This TCR was recovered from a human donor with non-small cell lung cancer whose response to radiotherapy plus ipilimumab could not be evaluated. The specimen comprised peripheral blood, sampled from a patient treated with radiotherapy plus ipilimumab. The nucleotides read TGTGCCAGCAGTGAGTCTAGGGGAGAGCAGTTCTTC. It translates to CASSESRGEQFF.